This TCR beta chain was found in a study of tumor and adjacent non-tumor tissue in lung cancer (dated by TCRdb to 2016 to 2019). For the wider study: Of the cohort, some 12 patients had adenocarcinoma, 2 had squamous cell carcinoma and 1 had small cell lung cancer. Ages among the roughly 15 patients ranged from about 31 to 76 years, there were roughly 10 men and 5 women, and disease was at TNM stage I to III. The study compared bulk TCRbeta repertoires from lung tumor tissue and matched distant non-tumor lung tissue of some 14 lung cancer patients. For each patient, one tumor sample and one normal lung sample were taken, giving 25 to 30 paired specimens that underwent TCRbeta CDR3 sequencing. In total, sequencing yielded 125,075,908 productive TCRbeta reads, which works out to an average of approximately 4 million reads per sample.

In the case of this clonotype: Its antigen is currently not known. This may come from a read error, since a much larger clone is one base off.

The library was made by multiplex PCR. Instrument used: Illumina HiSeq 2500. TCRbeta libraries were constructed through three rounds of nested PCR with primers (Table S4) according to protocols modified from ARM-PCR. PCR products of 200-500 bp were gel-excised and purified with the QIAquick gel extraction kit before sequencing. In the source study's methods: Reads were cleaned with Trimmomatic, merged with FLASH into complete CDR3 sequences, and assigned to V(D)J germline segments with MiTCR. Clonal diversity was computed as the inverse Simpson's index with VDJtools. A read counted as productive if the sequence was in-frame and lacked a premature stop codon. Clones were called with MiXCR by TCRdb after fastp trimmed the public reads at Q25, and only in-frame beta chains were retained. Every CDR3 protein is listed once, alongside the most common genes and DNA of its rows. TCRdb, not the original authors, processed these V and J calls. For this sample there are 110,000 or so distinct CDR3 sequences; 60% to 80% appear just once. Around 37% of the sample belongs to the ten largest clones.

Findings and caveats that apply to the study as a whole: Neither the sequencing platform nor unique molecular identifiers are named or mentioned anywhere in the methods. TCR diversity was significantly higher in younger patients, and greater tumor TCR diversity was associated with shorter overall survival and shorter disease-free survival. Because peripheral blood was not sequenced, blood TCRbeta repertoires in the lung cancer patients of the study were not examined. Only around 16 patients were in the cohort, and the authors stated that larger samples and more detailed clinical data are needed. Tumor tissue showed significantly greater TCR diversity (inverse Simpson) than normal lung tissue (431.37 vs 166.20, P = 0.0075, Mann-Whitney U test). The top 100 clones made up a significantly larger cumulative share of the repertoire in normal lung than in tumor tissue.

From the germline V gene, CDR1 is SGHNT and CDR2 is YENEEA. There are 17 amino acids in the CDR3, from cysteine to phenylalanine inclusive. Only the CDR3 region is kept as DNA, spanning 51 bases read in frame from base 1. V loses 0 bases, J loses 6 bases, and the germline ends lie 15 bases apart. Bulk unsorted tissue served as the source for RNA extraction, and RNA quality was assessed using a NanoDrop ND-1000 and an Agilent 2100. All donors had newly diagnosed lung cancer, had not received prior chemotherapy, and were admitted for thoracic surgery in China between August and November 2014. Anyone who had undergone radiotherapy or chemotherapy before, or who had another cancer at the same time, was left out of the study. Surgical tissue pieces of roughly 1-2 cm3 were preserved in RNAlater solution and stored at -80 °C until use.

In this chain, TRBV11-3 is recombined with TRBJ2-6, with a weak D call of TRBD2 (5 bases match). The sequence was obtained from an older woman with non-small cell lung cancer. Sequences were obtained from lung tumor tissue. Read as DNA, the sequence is TGTGCCAGCAGCTTAGATCTGACGGGGTTCGTGGCCAACGTCCTGACTTTC. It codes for CASSLDLTGFVANVLTF.